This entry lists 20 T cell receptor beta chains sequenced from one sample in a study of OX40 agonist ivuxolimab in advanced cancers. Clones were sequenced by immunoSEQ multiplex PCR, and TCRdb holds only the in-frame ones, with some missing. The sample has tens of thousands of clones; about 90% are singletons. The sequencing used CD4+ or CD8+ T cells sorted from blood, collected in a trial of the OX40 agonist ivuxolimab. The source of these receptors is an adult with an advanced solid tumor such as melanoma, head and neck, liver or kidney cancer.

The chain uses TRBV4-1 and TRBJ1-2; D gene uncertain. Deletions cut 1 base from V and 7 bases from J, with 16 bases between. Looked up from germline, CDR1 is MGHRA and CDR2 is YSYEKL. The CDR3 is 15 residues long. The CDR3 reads CASSQAFTVAIGYTF. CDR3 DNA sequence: TGCGCCAGCAGCCAAGCTTTCACAGTAGCCATTGGCTACACCTTC.

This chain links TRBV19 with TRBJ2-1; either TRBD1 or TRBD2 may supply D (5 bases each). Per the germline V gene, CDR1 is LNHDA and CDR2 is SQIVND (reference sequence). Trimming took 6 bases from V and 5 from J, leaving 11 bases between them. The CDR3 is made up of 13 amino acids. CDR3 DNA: TGTGCCAGTAGGGGACCCTGGGACAATGAGCAGTTCTTC. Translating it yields CASRGPWDNEQFF.

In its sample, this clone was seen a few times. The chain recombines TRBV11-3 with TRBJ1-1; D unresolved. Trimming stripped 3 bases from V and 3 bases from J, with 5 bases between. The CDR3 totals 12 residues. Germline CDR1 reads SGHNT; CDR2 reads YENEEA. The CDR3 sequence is CASSFTDTEAFF. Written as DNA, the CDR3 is TGTGCCAGCAGCTTCACGGACACTGAAGCTTTCTTT.

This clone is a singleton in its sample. This CDR3 is CASRGDRANSPLHF. Written as DNA, the CDR3 is TGTGCCAGCAGGGGGGACAGGGCGAATTCACCCCTCCACTTT. The chain combines TRBV2 with TRBJ1-6; TRBD1 matches 9 bases. Trimming cost V 6 bases and J 7 bases; bases outside gene matches: 4. The CDR3 sequence is 14 residues long. CDR1 and CDR2 (germline): SNHLY, FYNNEI.

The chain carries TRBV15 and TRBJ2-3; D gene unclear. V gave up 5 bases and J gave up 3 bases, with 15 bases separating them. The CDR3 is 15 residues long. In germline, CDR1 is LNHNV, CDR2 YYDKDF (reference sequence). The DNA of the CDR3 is TGTGCCACCAGCTCGACGGCCAAGCCGACAGATACGCAGTATTTT. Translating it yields CATSSTAKPTDTQYF.

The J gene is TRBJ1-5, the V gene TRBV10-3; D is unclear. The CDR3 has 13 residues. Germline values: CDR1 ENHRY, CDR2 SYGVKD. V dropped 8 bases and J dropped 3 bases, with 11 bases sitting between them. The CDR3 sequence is CAIGQTVNQPQHF. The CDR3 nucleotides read TGTGCCATCGGTCAGACGGTCAATCAGCCCCAGCATTTT.

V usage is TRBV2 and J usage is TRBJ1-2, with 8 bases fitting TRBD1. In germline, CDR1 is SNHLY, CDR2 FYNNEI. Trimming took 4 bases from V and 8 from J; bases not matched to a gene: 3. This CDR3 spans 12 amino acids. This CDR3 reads CASSGTGSGYTF. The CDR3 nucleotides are TGTGCCAGCAGTGGGACAGGGTCCGGCTACACCTTC.

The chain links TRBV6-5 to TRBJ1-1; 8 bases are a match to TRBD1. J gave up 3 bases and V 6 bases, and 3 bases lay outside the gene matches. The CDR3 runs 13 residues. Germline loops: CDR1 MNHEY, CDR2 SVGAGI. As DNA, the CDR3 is TGTGCCAGCAGCCGACAGGGGTACACTGAAGCTTTCTTT. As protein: CASSRQGYTEAFF.

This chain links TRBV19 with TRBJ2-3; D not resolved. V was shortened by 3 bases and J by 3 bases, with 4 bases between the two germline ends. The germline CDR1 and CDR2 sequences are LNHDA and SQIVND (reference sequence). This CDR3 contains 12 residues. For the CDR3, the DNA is TGTGCCAGTAGTATCGCAACAGATACGCAGTATTTT. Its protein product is CASSIATDTQYF.

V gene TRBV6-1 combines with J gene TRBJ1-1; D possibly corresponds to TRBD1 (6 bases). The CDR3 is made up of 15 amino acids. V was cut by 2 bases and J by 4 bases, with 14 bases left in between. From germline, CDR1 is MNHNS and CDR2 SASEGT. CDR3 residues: CASSEYSGAGTEAFF. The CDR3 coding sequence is TGTGCCAGCAGTGAATATTCAGGGGCGGGCACTGAAGCTTTCTTT.

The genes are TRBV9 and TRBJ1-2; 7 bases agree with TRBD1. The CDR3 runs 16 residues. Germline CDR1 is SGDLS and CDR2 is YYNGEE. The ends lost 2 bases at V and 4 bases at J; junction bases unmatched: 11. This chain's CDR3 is CASSVVQGQKSYGYTF. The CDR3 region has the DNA TGTGCCAGCAGCGTTGTACAGGGGCAGAAGTCCTATGGCTACACCTTC.

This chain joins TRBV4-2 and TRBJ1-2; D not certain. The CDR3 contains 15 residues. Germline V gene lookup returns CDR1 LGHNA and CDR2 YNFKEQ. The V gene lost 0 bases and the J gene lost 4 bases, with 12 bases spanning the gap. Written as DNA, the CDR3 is TGTGCCAGCAGCCAAGATATTGGGGAAAGCTATGGCTACACCTTC. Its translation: CASSQDIGESYGYTF.

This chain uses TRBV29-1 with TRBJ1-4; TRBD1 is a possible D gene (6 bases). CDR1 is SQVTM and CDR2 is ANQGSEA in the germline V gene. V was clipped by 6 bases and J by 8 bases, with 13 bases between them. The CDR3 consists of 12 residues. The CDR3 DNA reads TGCAGCGTAGGGGGGACGGGAGAAAAACTGTTTTTT. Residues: CSVGGTGEKLFF.

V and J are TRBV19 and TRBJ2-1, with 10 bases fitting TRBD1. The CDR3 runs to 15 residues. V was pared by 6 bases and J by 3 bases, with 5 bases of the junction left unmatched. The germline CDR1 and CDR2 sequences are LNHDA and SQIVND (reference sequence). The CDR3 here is CASSSDRGLYNEQFF. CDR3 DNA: TGTGCCAGTAGCAGCGACAGGGGGCTCTACAATGAGCAGTTCTTC.

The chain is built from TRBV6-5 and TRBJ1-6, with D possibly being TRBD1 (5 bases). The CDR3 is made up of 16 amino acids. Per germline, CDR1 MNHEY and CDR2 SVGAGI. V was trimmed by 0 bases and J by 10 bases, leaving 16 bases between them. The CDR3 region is CASSYSGVGAGSPLHF. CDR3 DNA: TGTGCCAGCAGTTACTCGGGGGTAGGCGCAGGGTCACCCCTCCACTTT.

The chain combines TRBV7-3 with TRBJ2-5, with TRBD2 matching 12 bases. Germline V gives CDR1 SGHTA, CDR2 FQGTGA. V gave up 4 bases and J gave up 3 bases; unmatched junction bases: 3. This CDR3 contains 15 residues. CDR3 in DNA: TGTGCCAGCAGCTACCGGACTAGCGGGGAAGAGACCCAGTACTTC. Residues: CASSYRTSGEETQYF.

CDR3 bases: TGTGCCAGCAGTCAAGAGGCTGAAGCTTTCTTT. The encoded protein is CASSQEAEAFF. The chain carries TRBV6-5 and TRBJ1-1; D not resolved. Germline assignment: CDR1 MNHEY and CDR2 SVGAGI. Trimming removed 5 bases at V and 6 bases at J, with 7 bases between. This CDR3 region has 11 residues.

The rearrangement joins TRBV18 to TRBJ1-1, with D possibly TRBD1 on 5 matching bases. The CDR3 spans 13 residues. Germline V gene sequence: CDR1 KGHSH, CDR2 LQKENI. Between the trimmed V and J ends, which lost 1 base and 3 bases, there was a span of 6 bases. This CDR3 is CASSPQGDTEAFF. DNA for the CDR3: TGTGCCAGCTCACCACAAGGGGACACTGAAGCTTTCTTT. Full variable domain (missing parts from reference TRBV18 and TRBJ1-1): NAGVMQNPRHLVRRRGQEARLRCSPMKGHSHVYWYRQLPEEGLKFMVYLQKENIIDESGMPKERFSAEFPKEGPSILRIQQVVRGDSAAYFCASSPQGDTEAFFGQGTRLTVV.

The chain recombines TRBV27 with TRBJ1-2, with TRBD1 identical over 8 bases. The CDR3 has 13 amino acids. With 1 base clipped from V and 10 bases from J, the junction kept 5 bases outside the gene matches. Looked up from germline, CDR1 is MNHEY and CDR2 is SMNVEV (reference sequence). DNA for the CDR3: TGTGCCAGCAGTTTATTAGGACAGGGTGTCTACACCTTC. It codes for CASSLLGQGVYTF.

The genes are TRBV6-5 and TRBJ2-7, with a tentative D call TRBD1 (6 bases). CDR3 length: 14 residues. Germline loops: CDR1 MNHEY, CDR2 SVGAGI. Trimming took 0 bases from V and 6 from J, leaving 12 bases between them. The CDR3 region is CASSYSAGAGEQYV. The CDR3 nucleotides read TGTGCCAGCAGTTACTCGGCAGGGGCCGGCGAGCAGTACGTC.